Sequencing of this T cell receptor (beta chain) was carried out in a study of T cell responses to AZD1222 COVID-19 vaccine. Study-wide results and limits: Among the donors, most were white British and more were female, and clonal diversity was possibly underestimated. A rise in Spike-specific TCR breadth and depth followed two AZD1222 doses.

The CDR3 loop spans 14 amino acids. The V and J ends lost 0 bases and 6 bases respectively, with 11 bases between them. From germline, CDR1 is LNHNV and CDR2 YYDKDF (reference sequence). As regards this clone: Its specificity is unknown.

Libraries were prepared by immunoSEQ multiplex PCR; TCRdb keeps only in-frame clonotypes and omits some of them. The sample consists of some 150,000 clones, 90% of them appearing once. This rearrangement joins TRBV15 to TRBJ1-2; no firm D call. The source of this sequence is an adult in good health. This specimen was peripheral blood, taken on day 0 of AZD1222 vaccination. The CDR3, as DNA: TGTGCCACCAGCAGAGATATGAGTCTTAATGGCTACACCTTC. Its protein is CATSRDMSLNGYTF.